This is a list of T cell receptor beta chains from one sample in a study of blood T cell repertoires in COVID-19. Assay: immunoSEQ multiplex PCR; the TCRdb copy retains only in-frame clones and omits some. The sample lists about 230,000 clones, about 91% occurring once. The sequencing input was PBMCs or T cells enriched from blood (not recorded which). The source of these receptors is a woman aged 40 to 50 with acute COVID-19. Each CDR3 is given with its conserved first and last residue. Each record gives: J gene, D gene, V gene, clone size, CDR3 DNA, CDR3 protein. D genes are given only for firm matches. Size is omitted from some rows. Given values are once, few, many or a class for expanded clones.

TRBJ1-4 NA TRBV19 NA TGTGCCAGTACCCCCACGGGGGGCCCTAATGAAAAACTGTTTTTT CASTPTGGPNEKLFF
TRBJ1-4 NA TRBV9 NA TGTGCCAGCAGCGTTGACCGGGGTGGAAATGAAAAACTGTTTTTT CASSVDRGGNEKLFF
TRBJ1-4 NA TRBV20-1 NA TGCAGTGCTAGCTTCAATGAAAAACTGTTTTTT CSASFNEKLFF
TRBJ1-2 TRBD1 TRBV5-4 few TGTGCCAGCAGCTCGTTACAGGGGGCGGGTAATGGCTACACCTTC CASSSLQGAGNGYTF
TRBJ1-5 NA TRBV10-2 NA TGCGCCAGCAGTGAAACAGGGAGTGCCAATCAGCCCCAGCATTTT CASSETGSANQPQHF
TRBJ1-2 NA TRBV7-9 NA TGTGCCAGCAGCTCCTATGCCCTTAACTATGGCTACACCTTC CASSSYALNYGYTF
TRBJ1-6 NA TRBV7-2 NA TGTGCCAGCAGCTTAGCGGCCCAGGGCGGTTCACCCCTCCACTTT CASSLAAQGGSPLHF
TRBJ2-1 NA TRBV12-3/TRBV12-4 NA TGTGCCAGCAGTTTGGGCGGGGTTGAGCAGTTCTTC CASSLGGVEQFF
TRBJ2-3 NA TRBV23-1 NA TGCGCCAGCAGAAGTACCCGAGCCGACACAGATACGCAGTATTTT CASRSTRADTDTQYF
TRBJ2-5 NA TRBV5-4 NA TGTGCCAGCAGCTTGGGAGGGACACGAGGAGAGACCCAGTACTTC CASSLGGTRGETQYF
TRBJ2-3 NA TRBV19 NA TGTGCCAGTAGTTCCCCCCCCGGGGGAACTGGGGATACGCAGTATTTT CASSSPPGGTGDTQYF
TRBJ2-7 NA TRBV18 few TGTGCCAGCTCAACCCTTCCGGGGACAAGCTCCTACGAGCAGTACTTC CASSTLPGTSSYEQYF
TRBJ1-4 NA TRBV4-3 NA TGCGCCAGCAGCCAACTTACAGGGACATGGGAAAAACTGTTTTTT CASSQLTGTWEKLFF
TRBJ1-5 NA TRBV4-2 NA TGTGCCAGCAGCCAAGGAGGGGGTGTCAGCAATCAGCCCCAGCATTTT CASSQGGGVSNQPQHF
TRBJ2-1 TRBD1 TRBV7-2 NA TGTGCCAGCAGCTTAGGCAGGGGGACCTACAATGAGCAGTTCTTC CASSLGRGTYNEQFF
TRBJ1-2 NA TRBV19 NA TGTGCCAGTAGTATGTCGTCGGGGGGGCGCGTCTATGGCTACACCTTC CASSMSSGGRVYGYTF
TRBJ1-6 NA TRBV3-1/TRBV3-2 NA TGTGCCAGCAGCCAAGTGCCCAGGGGCACATCACCCCTCCACTTT CASSQVPRGTSPLHF
TRBJ2-1 NA TRBV2 once TGTGCCAGTAGGAGAGGAAATGAGCAGTTCTTC CASRRGNEQFF
TRBJ1-1 NA TRBV4-3 NA TGCGCCAGCAGCCAATCCCCCAAGAACACTGAAGCTTTCTTT CASSQSPKNTEAFF
TRBJ2-7 TRBD1 TRBV5-8 NA TGTGCCAGCAGCTTGGCCGCTGGCAGGGGGTTGTACGAGCAGTACTTC CASSLAAGRGLYEQYF
TRBJ1-1 TRBD1 TRBV11-3 NA TGTGCCAGCAGCTCCAGGGGGCTGGAAGCTTTCTTT CASSSRGLEAFF
TRBJ1-1 TRBD1 TRBV5-1 few TGCGCCAGCAGGGACCGGACAGGGGGCGTCCGTGTCACTGAAGCTTTCTTT CASRDRTGGVRVTEAFF
TRBJ1-6 TRBD1 TRBV3-1/TRBV3-2 NA TGTGCCAGCAGCCAAACCCGACAGGGGCTCTCCTATAATTCACCCCTCCACTTT CASSQTRQGLSYNSPLHF
TRBJ2-5 NA TRBV14 NA TGTGCCAGCAGCCAAGGGAGGTGGCCATCAGAGACCCAGTACTTC CASSQGRWPSETQYF
TRBJ2-5 TRBD2 TRBV7-2 NA TGTGCCAGCAGCCCAATGACTAGCGGGAGGGCCTCCCAAGAGACCCAGTACTTC CASSPMTSGRASQETQYF
TRBJ2-4 TRBD2 TRBV9 NA TGTGCCAGCAGCGTAGCTACGTTAGCGGGGGCAGAACTAGCCAAAAACATTCAGTACTTC CASSVATLAGAELAKNIQYF
TRBJ1-2 NA TRBV7-8 NA TGTGCCAGCAGCCCCCTAGATTCCACCGTCTATGGCTACACCTTC CASSPLDSTVYGYTF
TRBJ2-6 NA TRBV5-1 NA TGCGCCAGCAGCTACCGGGGGTATCGAGGCTCTGGGGCCAACGTCCTGACTTTC CASSYRGYRGSGANVLTF
TRBJ1-5 NA TRBV27 NA TGTGCCAGCCATGGAGGCCTCAATCAGCCCCAGCATTTT CASHGGLNQPQHF
TRBJ2-4 NA TRBV5-5 NA TGTGCCAGCAGCTCCCTCGCCGGGAACGGGGACATTCAGTACTTC CASSSLAGNGDIQYF
TRBJ1-5 TRBD1 TRBV6-5 NA TGTGCCAGCATGTCCTCCGGGACAGGGAGTACCCCCCAGCATTTT CASMSSGTGSTPQHF
TRBJ2-5 NA TRBV27 NA TGTGCCAGCAGTCGGACTTACTCAACAGGGACGGAGACCCAGTACTTC CASSRTYSTGTETQYF
TRBJ1-2 NA TRBV7-2 NA TGTGCCAGCAGCTTGTCGGGCTATGGCTACACCTTC CASSLSGYGYTF
TRBJ2-3 TRBD2 TRBV2 NA TGTGCCAGCAAGGGCCTAGCGGGGACAGATACGCAGTATTTT CASKGLAGTDTQYF
TRBJ2-5 NA TRBV14 NA TGTGCCAGCAGCCAACTTCGTGTAGACAGAATGGAGACCCAGTACTTC CASSQLRVDRMETQYF
TRBJ1-6 NA TRBV19 NA TGTGCCAGTAGTATCCCGACAGGTTCACCCCTCCACTTT CASSIPTGSPLHF
TRBJ1-4 NA TRBV20-1 NA TGCAGTGCCATTCTACTCGGAAAACTGTTTTTT CSAILLGKLFF
TRBJ1-2 TRBD1 TRBV2 many TGTGCCAGCAGTGAAGCCTTAAGGGGGCGAGGCTATGGCTACACCTTC CASSEALRGRGYGYTF
TRBJ2-5 NA TRBV5-4 NA TGTGCCAGCAGCTTGGCACAGGGATTAGGAGAGACCCAGTACTTC CASSLAQGLGETQYF
TRBJ2-5 NA TRBV24-1 NA TGTGCCACCAGTGATTTGAAGGGCGGAGGGTCTCGAGAGACCCAGTACTTC CATSDLKGGGSRETQYF
TRBJ1-1 NA TRBV10-3 NA TGTGCCACCAAGGGGGTGGAGGATGCTTTCTTT CATKGVEDAFF
TRBJ2-1 TRBD2 TRBV9 NA TGTGCCAGCAGCGTTCGGGGGACTAGCGGCTATTACAATGAGCAGTTCTTC CASSVRGTSGYYNEQFF
TRBJ1-5 TRBD1 TRBV9 NA TGTGCCAGCAGAGAAACAGGGGTCACTACAAATCAGCCCCAGCATTTT CASRETGVTTNQPQHF
TRBJ1-2 TRBD1 TRBV11-2 NA TGTGCCAGCAGCTTATGGGACAGGGGTACCTCTGGCTACACCTTC CASSLWDRGTSGYTF
TRBJ2-7 TRBD1 TRBV19 NA TGTGCCAGTAGTACGCTACAGGGGCTCGAGCAGTACTTC CASSTLQGLEQYF
TRBJ1-6 NA TRBV6-5 NA TGTGCCAGCAGTTCTAGGGGTGAGAATTCACCCCTCCACTTT CASSSRGENSPLHF
TRBJ2-7 TRBD1 TRBV6-1 NA TGTGCCAGCAGTGAAGGAAGGGGGCGAACCTACGAGCAGTACTTC CASSEGRGRTYEQYF
TRBJ1-2 TRBD1 TRBV4-1 NA TGCGCCAGCAGCCAACCAGGGGGCAACTATGGCTACACCTTC CASSQPGGNYGYTF
TRBJ2-1 TRBD2 TRBV7-6 NA TGTGCCAGCAGCTTAGTCGGTACTAGCGGGAGTTTGGCCCCCTACAATGAGCAGTTCTTC CASSLVGTSGSLAPYNEQFF
TRBJ1-2 TRBD1 TRBV19 NA TGTGCCACCGTTCAAAATACAGGGGTAGATGGCTACACCTTC CATVQNTGVDGYTF